One sample yielded the 29 T cell receptor beta chains listed below, sequenced in a study of identical twins. TCRdb re-derived calls from the 5' RACE reads in MiXCR, one entry per CDR3 protein. Of approximately 500,000 distinct CDR3 sequences in the sample, approximately 14% were seen once. The data also belong to a second study, concerning yellow fever vaccine responses in identical twins.

Sample: CD4+ T cells sorted from blood. The receptor set was obtained from a woman aged 18-29 years in good health.

The rearrangement links TRBV29-1 to TRBJ1-1; the D gene is possibly TRBD1 (5 bases). Germline assignment: CDR1 SQVTM and CDR2 ANQGSEA. Trimming removed 4 bases from V and 6 bases from J, with 15 bases in between. The CDR3 totals 13 residues. The CDR3 bases are TGCAGCGTTGGTGGGACCTTTCTGTCTGAAGCTTTCTTT. This gives the protein CSVGGTFLSEAFF. Full variable domain (rest looked up from reference TRBV29-1 and TRBJ1-1): SAVISQKPSRDICQRGTSLTIQCQVDSQVTMMFWYRQQPGQSLTLIATANQGSEATYESGFVIDKFPISRPNLTFSTLTVSNMSPEDSSIYLCSVGGTFLSEAFFGQGTRLTVV.

This clonotype was seen a handful of times. The chain combines TRBV14 with TRBJ2-1; D remains ambiguous. V was cut by 3 bases and J by 15 bases, with 15 bases left in between. Germline CDR1 and CDR2: SGHDN and FVKESK. CDR3 length: 12 residues. CDR3 protein: CASSQNSPARFF. DNA of the CDR3: TGTGCCAGCAGCCAGAACTCTCCCGCGCGGTTCTTC.

The chain combines TRBV5-1 with TRBJ2-7; no clear D. V was shortened by 0 bases and J by 0 bases, with 10 bases between the two germline ends. Germline assignment: CDR1 SGHRS and CDR2 YFSETQ. The CDR3 contains 15 residues. The CDR3 DNA is TGCGCCAGCAGCTTGGACACTTACCCCTCCTACGAGCAGTACTTC. This encodes CASSLDTYPSYEQYF.

The chain links TRBV15 to TRBJ2-3, with TRBD2 identical over 9 bases. Per the germline V gene, CDR1 is LNHNV and CDR2 is YYDKDF (reference sequence). The CDR3 is made up of 19 amino acids. V was pared by 3 bases and J by 3 bases, with 16 bases of the junction left unmatched. CDR3 in amino acids: CATSSFLSQGLAGTDTQYF. In nucleotides, the CDR3 is TGTGCCACCAGCAGTTTCCTATCCCAGGGACTAGCCGGGACAGATACGCAGTATTTT.

This clonotype has just a few counts. J is TRBJ2-3 and V is TRBV7-2; D is possibly TRBD1 (6 bases). The CDR3 length is 12 residues. Germline V gene sequence: CDR1 SGHTA, CDR2 FQGNSA. Trimming stripped 4 bases from V and 7 bases from J, with 9 bases between. The CDR3 nucleotides read TGTGCCAGCAGCTGGACAGAAAATACGCAGTATTTT. Amino acid sequence: CASSWTENTQYF.

V and J are TRBV24-1 and TRBJ2-5; 9 bases map to TRBD1. Trimming took 4 bases from V and 5 from J; bases not matched to a gene: 10. Germline V gives CDR1 KGHDR, CDR2 SFDVKD. This CDR3 contains 16 residues. The CDR3 loop reads CATSDMTGGRAETQYF. In nucleotides, the CDR3 is TGTGCCACCAGTGACATGACAGGGGGGAGGGCCGAGACCCAGTACTTC.

The chain employs TRBV4-1 and TRBJ2-7; 12 positions match TRBD1. Per germline, CDR1 MGHRA and CDR2 YSYEKL. J was trimmed by 1 base and V by 4 bases; bases with no gene match: 14. The CDR3 totals 19 residues. The CDR3: CASSRYRDRGQDRSYEQYF. CDR3 nucleotide sequence: TGCGCCAGCAGCCGTTACCGGGACAGGGGGCAGGATAGGTCCTACGAGCAGTACTTC.

V usage is TRBV4-2 and J usage is TRBJ2-2; 7 nucleotides align to TRBD2. The CDR3 extends over 15 amino acids. The germline CDR1 and CDR2 sequences are LGHNA and YNFKEQ. Germline trimming cut 5 bases from V and 1 base from J; bases unmatched to any gene: 4. The CDR3 here is CASSAGAGNTGELFF. In DNA form, the CDR3 reads TGTGCCAGCAGCGCGGGAGCGGGGAACACCGGGGAGCTGTTTTTT.

The rearrangement links TRBV24-1 to TRBJ2-2; 13 nucleotides align to TRBD2. Germline V gene data show CDR1 as KGHDR and CDR2 as SFDVKD. The length of the CDR3 is 20 residues. V was clipped by 4 bases and J by 0 bases; unmatched bases: 10. The CDR3 reads CATSDRKGLAGSSNTGELFF. CDR3 nucleotides: TGTGCCACCAGTGACCGGAAGGGACTAGCGGGGTCCTCGAACACCGGGGAGCTGTTTTTT.

J is TRBJ2-1 and V is TRBV29-1, with 10 bases lining up with TRBD2. The CDR3 consists of 13 residues. Germline V gene lookup returns CDR1 SQVTM and CDR2 ANQGSEA. The V gene end was trimmed by 4 bases and the J gene end by 10 bases; junction bases not matched to a gene: 7. Here the CDR3 reads CSVVSSGRGEQFF. The DNA for the CDR3 is TGCAGCGTTGTGTCTAGCGGGAGAGGGGAGCAGTTCTTC.

In this sample, this clonotype turned up many times. The rearrangement uses TRBV29-1 and TRBJ2-1; perhaps TRBD2 as D (6 bases). CDR3 length equals 14 residues. Germline V gene lookup returns CDR1 SQVTM and CDR2 ANQGSEA. The germline V and J ends were trimmed by 4 bases and 3 bases, with 13 bases remaining between them. The CDR3 bases are TGCAGCGTTGGGGGGGACTGGTACTACAATGAGCAGTTCTTC. Translating gives CSVGGDWYYNEQFF.

The chain employs TRBV14 and TRBJ1-1; D uncertain. With 4 bases removed from V and 8 bases from J, the gap between germline ends came to 5 bases. Germline V gene lookup returns CDR1 SGHDN and CDR2 FVKESK. This CDR3 has 10 amino acids. The CDR3 DNA reads TGTGCCAGCAGCCTCATAGAAGCTTTCTTT. It encodes CASSLIEAFF.

This clonotype was found a few times. The chain uses TRBV5-1 and TRBJ2-2; possibly TRBD1 or TRBD2 for D (6 bases each). The CDR3 extends over 15 amino acids. V gave up 5 bases and J gave up 5 bases, with 16 bases separating them. CDR1 and CDR2 (germline): SGHRS, YFSETQ. In DNA, the CDR3 is TGCGCCAGCAGTCAAGGGCAGGGGAGGACCGGGGAGCTGTTTTTT. Encoded protein: CASSQGQGRTGELFF.

This clonotype was detected only a few times. The V gene is TRBV6-1, the J gene TRBJ2-5; D remains ambiguous. V lost 7 bases and J lost 6, with 18 bases in between. Germline V gene data show CDR1 as MNHNS and CDR2 as SASEGT. The CDR3 is made up of 14 amino acids. The CDR3 sequence: CASTNSEALKTQYF. DNA of the CDR3: TGTGCCAGCACCAACTCAGAGGCTCTGAAGACCCAGTACTTC.

The chain carries TRBV10-1 and TRBJ1-1, with 7 bases that match TRBD1. The germline gives CDR1 WNHNN, CDR2 SYGVQD (reference sequence). V was clipped by 7 bases and J by 1 base; unmatched bases: 9. CDR3 length equals 15 residues. CDR3 sequence (DNA): TGCGCCAGCACTCAACCGGACAGGAGGAACACTGAAGCTTTCTTT. This encodes CASTQPDRRNTEAFF.

This clonotype has just a few counts. V is TRBV12-3 or TRBV12-4 and J is TRBJ2-5, with D possibly being TRBD1 or TRBD2 (6 bases each). V was shortened by 4 bases and J by 0 bases, with 15 bases between the two germline ends. The CDR3 covers 16 residues. The CDR3 region has the DNA TGTGCCAGCAGTTACCTGACAGGAGGGCACCAAGAGACCCAGTACTTC. It translates to CASSYLTGGHQETQYF.

This clonotype was found a few times. The chain combines TRBV18 with TRBJ2-1, with D tentatively TRBD2 (6 bases). CDR1 is KGHSH and CDR2 is LQKENI in the germline V gene. The V end was cut by 2 bases, the J end by 6 bases, with 8 bases between. CDR3 size: 13 residues. The CDR3 sequence is CASSPAGSNEQFF. In DNA, the CDR3 is TGTGCCAGCTCACCAGCCGGGAGCAATGAGCAGTTCTTC.

The chain couples TRBV20-1 to TRBJ1-1; D might be TRBD1 (5 bases). In germline, CDR1 is DFQATT, CDR2 SNEGSKA (reference sequence). There are 15 residues in the CDR3. The ends were cut back, 0 bases at V and 1 base at J, with 12 bases in the middle. The CDR3 loop is CSARDRGRSNTEAFF. CDR3 nucleotides: TGCAGTGCTAGAGATAGGGGCAGGTCGAACACTGAAGCTTTCTTT.

The chain uses TRBV12-3 or TRBV12-4 and TRBJ2-5; D not resolved. The CDR3 has 15 residues. The ends were cut back, 5 bases at V and 3 bases at J, with 16 bases in the middle. The CDR3 DNA reads TGTGCCAGCAGTACCGCCCGACAATCGGAAGAGACCCAGTACTTC. Residues: CASSTARQSEETQYF.

This clonotype was counted a few times. V usage is TRBV20-1 and J usage is TRBJ2-4; TRBD1 aligns across 9 bases. The germline gives CDR1 DFQATT, CDR2 SNEGSKA (reference sequence). After removal of 1 base from V and 3 bases from J, the junction contained 10 bases not matched to a gene. The CDR3 is made up of 17 amino acids. The CDR3 sequence: CSARGPGQGMGKNIQYF. In nucleotides, the CDR3 is TGCAGTGCTAGAGGCCCGGGACAGGGTATGGGCAAAAACATTCAGTACTTC.

V is TRBV20-1 and J is TRBJ2-7, with 10 bases matching TRBD1. The CDR3 is 14 residues long. The V and J ends lost 5 bases and 7 bases, in that order; junction bases with no gene match: 11. CDR1 DFQATT and CDR2 SNEGSKA come from the germline V gene (reference sequence). The DNA of the CDR3 is TGCAGTGCTGAGGGAGGGACAGGGGCTTTTGAGCAGTACGTC. Translation gives CSAEGGTGAFEQYV.

The V call is TRBV20-1, the J call TRBJ2-1, with D maybe TRBD2 (6 bases). The CDR3 loop spans 11 amino acids. The germline V gene has CDR1 DFQATT and CDR2 SNEGSKA (reference sequence). V was clipped by 6 bases and J by 8 bases, with 11 bases between them. CDR3 in DNA: TGCAGTGCCCACGGCGGGGATGAGCAGTTCTTC. Translating gives CSAHGGDEQFF.

This clonotype was recorded many times. The genes are TRBV14 and TRBJ1-3; unclear D gene. In germline, CDR1 is SGHDN, CDR2 FVKESK. This CDR3 spans 15 amino acids. With 0 bases removed from V and 0 bases from J, the gap between germline ends came to 6 bases. This chain's CDR3 is CASSQDPVSGNTIYF. Here the CDR3 DNA reads TGTGCCAGCAGCCAAGATCCAGTCTCTGGAAACACCATATATTTT.

The chain combines TRBV10-1 with TRBJ2-7, with TRBD2 matching over 7 bases. The CDR3 totals 15 residues. From germline, CDR1 is WNHNN and CDR2 SYGVQD (reference sequence). V gave up 0 bases and J gave up 5 bases; unmatched junction bases: 7. CDR3 nucleotide sequence: TGCGCCAGCAGTGAGTCCGGGGGGATTTCCAACGAGCAGTACTTC. Amino acids: CASSESGGISNEQYF.

This clonotype was recorded a few times. The chain recombines TRBV3-1 with TRBJ1-1, with D unresolved. The V end lost 6 bases, the J end lost 5 bases, and 13 bases lay between the germline ends. This CDR3 region has 13 residues. Germline values: CDR1 LGHDT, CDR2 YNNKEL (reference sequence). CDR3 protein: CASRDVGVTEAFF. CDR3 in DNA: TGTGCCAGCAGGGACGTCGGAGTAACTGAAGCTTTCTTT.

V gene TRBV2 combines with J gene TRBJ1-1; D call uncertain. With 4 bases removed from V and 3 bases from J, the gap between germline ends came to 9 bases. Germline V gene data show CDR1 as SNHLY and CDR2 as FYNNEI. The CDR3 is 13 amino acids. CDR3 amino acids: CASSGLPDTEAFF. CDR3 coding DNA: TGTGCCAGCAGTGGGTTGCCTGACACTGAAGCTTTCTTT.

The chain recombines TRBV6-1 with TRBJ2-5; weak D call: TRBD1 (6 bases). The germline V and J ends were trimmed by 6 bases and 1 base, with 12 bases remaining between them. The CDR3 has 14 residues. Germline values: CDR1 MNHNS, CDR2 SASEGT. DNA for the CDR3: TGTGCCAGCAGGCCGACAGGCCCCCAAGAGACCCAGTACTTC. Its translation: CASRPTGPQETQYF.

The genes are TRBV20-1 and TRBJ2-1; 9 bases map to TRBD2. CDR1 and CDR2 (germline): DFQATT, SNEGSKA (reference sequence). This CDR3 has 13 residues. Trimming at V came to 8 bases and at J to 3 bases, leaving 5 bases not matched to a gene. The CDR3 here is CSTKRGDYNEQFF. In nucleotides, the CDR3 is TGCAGTACCAAGCGGGGGGACTACAATGAGCAGTTCTTC.

This clonotype was recorded a few times. V usage is TRBV5-5 and J usage is TRBJ1-4; D may be TRBD1 (6 bases). Germline V gene data show CDR1 as SGHKS and CDR2 as YYEKEE (reference sequence). This CDR3 contains 17 residues. The V end was cut by 4 bases, the J end by 7 bases, with 23 bases between. DNA of the CDR3: TGTGCCAGCAGCCCTCGGGGGGCGGTTTTGGTCGGTGAAAAACTGTTTTTT. Residues: CASSPRGAVLVGEKLFF.